One T cell receptor (beta chain) is described in this entry. This sample is drawn from a study of control samples from healthy donors and cancer patients. Some clones are missing from TCRdb's copy, which holds only in-frame ones; the method was immunoSEQ multiplex PCR. Of about 220,000 clones listed, about 94% are singletons. The receptor's source is a man in his fifties in good health. Sequencing was carried out using blood.

CDR3 sequence (DNA): TGCAGCGTTGGACACACTAATGAAAAACTGTTTTTT. Its translation is CSVGHTNEKLFF. The chain joins TRBV29-1 to TRBJ1-4, with unresolved D. CDR1 is SQVTM, CDR2 ANQGSEA, per germline. This CDR3 spans 12 amino acids. Trimming stripped 4 bases from V and 2 bases from J, with 5 bases between.